Sequencing of this T cell receptor (beta chain) was carried out in a study of Graves' ophthalmopathy and Graves' hyperthyroidism. Using RNA transcripts, the TCR beta CDR3 regions were amplified. An initial RT-PCR round employing HTBI primers preceded a second-round multiplex PCR. TCRdb re-derived calls from the multiplex PCR reads in MiXCR, one entry per CDR3 protein. The table records over a million distinct CDR3 sequences, roughly two fifths of them present only once. The V and J ends lost 1 base and 0 bases, in that order; junction bases with no gene match: 9. CDR1 and CDR2 from the germline V gene are SGHVS and FQNEAQ. CDR3 length equals 18 residues.

This sequence originates from an adult man with Graves' hyperthyroidism. Material for sequencing was peripheral blood or thyroid tissue (not recorded which). The gene calls are TRBV7-8 and TRBJ2-5; 9 bases fit TRBD2. The CDR3 nucleotides read TGTGCCAGCAGCTTAGTGCCAGCGGGGGGCTTTTACCAAGAGACCCAGTACTTC. This encodes CASSLVPAGGFYQETQYF.